This passage covers 27 T cell receptor beta chains from one sample sequenced in a study of type 1 regulatory T cells. General study findings and limits: Compared with non-Tr1 cells, Tr1 cells showed a narrower TCR repertoire.

For these TCRs, the target antigens are not known. TCRdb analysed the reads with MiXCR anew, one entry per CDR3 protein. Here the sample spans tens of thousands of distinct CDR3 sequences, less than 25% being singletons. The sequenced material came from cultured type 1 regulatory T (Tr1) cells, either the whole culture or a sorted fraction (not recorded which). The receptors shown here come from a human donor in good health.

In its sample, this clonotype was seen a few times. The V gene is TRBV27, the J gene TRBJ2-7, with 9 bases fitting TRBD1. Per germline, CDR1 MNHEY and CDR2 SMNVEV (reference sequence). CDR3 length: 15 residues. The V gene end was trimmed by 6 bases and the J gene end by 2 bases; junction bases not matched to a gene: 8. The chain's CDR3 is CASRLTGTGPYEQYF. CDR3 coding DNA: TGTGCCAGCAGGCTGACCGGGACAGGGCCCTACGAGCAGTACTTC.

This clonotype was counted between two and nine times. The chain recombines TRBV20-1 with TRBJ2-7; tentative D call: TRBD1 (7 bases). The CDR3 is 15 residues long. Germline loops: CDR1 DFQATT, CDR2 SNEGSKA (reference sequence). V lost 0 bases to trimming and J lost 2 bases, with 14 bases between them. DNA of the CDR3: TGCAGTGCTAGAGAGGGGACAGCGGGTACCTACGAGCAGTACTTC. It encodes CSAREGTAGTYEQYF.

The chain recombines TRBV6-2 or TRBV6-3 with TRBJ2-1; weak D call: TRBD2 (7 bases). The length of the CDR3 is 17 residues. Germline V CDR1 and CDR2: MNHEY, SVGEGT. V dropped 6 bases and J dropped 5 bases, with 23 bases sitting between them. CDR3 sequence (DNA): TGTGCCAGCAGGACACTAGGGGGGAGGGGCCCCAACAATGAGCAGTTCTTC. Its translation: CASRTLGGRGPNNEQFF.

By sample share, this clonotype is medium-sized. CDR3 region: CASSSPGNEQFF. CDR3 bases: TGTGCCAGCAGCTCTCCGGGCAATGAGCAGTTCTTC. This chain links TRBV7-2 with TRBJ2-1; D remains ambiguous. V was pared by 4 bases and J by 6 bases, with 7 bases between. Germline CDR1 and CDR2: SGHTA and FQGNSA. The CDR3 sequence is 12 residues long.

This clonotype was picked up a small number of times. The rearrangement joins TRBV28 to TRBJ2-4; 12 bases fit TRBD2. This CDR3 is built from 15 residues. Germline lookup yields CDR1 MDHEN and CDR2 SYDVKM. V was pared by 7 bases and J by 5 bases, with 6 bases of the junction left unmatched. The CDR3, as DNA: TGTGCCAGCAAGACACTAGCGGGAGGCCAAAACATTCAGTACTTC. Encoded protein: CASKTLAGGQNIQYF.

The rearrangement links TRBV7-3 to TRBJ2-7, with 7 bases fitting TRBD2. The CDR3 is made up of 13 amino acids. The germline CDR1 and CDR2 sequences are SGHTA and FQGTGA. Germline trimming cut 2 bases from V and 4 bases from J; bases unmatched to any gene: 2. CDR3 DNA sequence: TGTGCCAGCAGCTTATGGGGGGGATACGAGCAGTACTTC. Its translation is CASSLWGGYEQYF.

This clonotype has more than one count but fewer than ten. The chain links TRBV5-1 to TRBJ2-5; 7 nucleotides line up with TRBD1. Germline CDR1 SGHRS, CDR2 YFSETQ. The CDR3 sequence is 14 residues long. Trimming cost V 0 bases and J 5 bases; bases outside gene matches: 4. The CDR3 region is CASSLGQGQETQYF. The CDR3 nucleotides read TGCGCCAGCAGCTTGGGACAGGGTCAGGAGACCCAGTACTTC.

The chain has TRBV7-3 and TRBJ2-1; perhaps TRBD2 as D (5 bases). This CDR3 spans 16 amino acids. The germline V gene has CDR1 SGHTA and CDR2 FQGTGA. Trimming removed 5 bases at V and 0 bases at J, with 14 bases between. CDR3 loop: CASSPSLASSYNEQFF. The DNA for the CDR3 is TGTGCCAGCAGCCCTTCTCTAGCTAGCTCCTACAATGAGCAGTTCTTC.

This rearrangement joins TRBV20-1 to TRBJ2-5, with D tentatively TRBD2 (5 bases). V was trimmed by 7 bases and J by 5 bases, leaving 17 bases between them. The CDR3 is 13 amino acids. Germline values: CDR1 DFQATT, CDR2 SNEGSKA (reference sequence). The CDR3 nucleotides read TGCAGTGGAGAATCTGGACTTACGGAGACCCAGTACTTC. The encoded protein is CSGESGLTETQYF.

This clonotype showed up just a few times. The genes are TRBV5-1 and TRBJ2-3; D call uncertain. The V gene lost 0 bases and the J gene lost 7 bases, with 6 bases spanning the gap. This CDR3 spans 12 amino acids. CDR1 SGHRS and CDR2 YFSETQ come from the germline V gene. DNA for the CDR3: TGCGCCAGCAGCTTGGGCCGTCATACGCAGTATTTT. It yields the protein CASSLGRHTQYF. Full variable domain (missing parts from reference TRBV5-1 and TRBJ2-3): KAGVTQTPRYLIKTRGQQVTLSCSPISGHRSVSWYQQTPGQGLQFLFEYFSETQRNKGNFPGRFSGRQFSNSRSEMNVSTLELGDSALYLCASSLGRHTQYFGPGTRLTVL.

By sample fraction, this clonotype is medium-sized. The chain employs TRBV6-5 and TRBJ2-1; 9 nucleotides align to TRBD1. The CDR3 loop spans 14 amino acids. J gave up 9 bases and V 6 bases, and 9 bases lay outside the gene matches. CDR1 is MNHEY, CDR2 SVGAGI, per germline. CDR3 region: CASRRGTGFVEQFF. CDR3 nucleotides: TGTGCCAGCAGAAGGGGGACAGGGTTCGTTGAGCAGTTCTTC.

DNA for the CDR3: TGCAGCGTTGGACTCGCGGGACTCGAGCAGTACTTC. Amino acids: CSVGLAGLEQYF. The V and J genes are TRBV29-1 and TRBJ2-7; D is perhaps TRBD2 (6 bases). Trimming took off 4 bases at V and 6 bases at J, with 13 bases between the two ends. CDR1 is SQVTM, CDR2 ANQGSEA, per germline. The CDR3 loop spans 12 amino acids.

V usage is TRBV5-1 and J usage is TRBJ2-3, with 12 nucleotides matching TRBD1. This CDR3 has 16 amino acids. V lost 8 bases to trimming and J lost 6 bases; unmatched junction nucleotides: 13. Germline-derived CDR1 and CDR2 are SGHRS and YFSETQ. CDR3 DNA: TGCGCCAGTAGGGGAGCGGGACAGGGGGCTTTGGATACGCAGTATTTT. Translating it yields CASRGAGQGALDTQYF.

This clonotype was observed a few times. This chain links TRBV7-9 with TRBJ2-5; the D gene could be TRBD1 or TRBD2 (6 bases each). The ends were cut back, 6 bases at V and 5 bases at J, with 10 bases in the middle. Germline CDR1 is SEHNR and CDR2 is FQNEAQ (reference sequence). The CDR3 consists of 12 residues. CDR3 region: CASREGGETQYF. The CDR3 DNA reads TGTGCCAGCAGAGAAGGGGGGGAGACCCAGTACTTC.

This clonotype was seen more than once but under ten times. V usage is TRBV4-3 and J usage is TRBJ2-1; TRBD2 might be the D (6 bases). The V and J ends lost 0 bases and 2 bases respectively, with 11 bases between them. CDR1 and CDR2 (germline): LGHNA, YSLEER. The CDR3 is made up of 16 amino acids. This chain's CDR3 is CASSQDIRRAYNEQFF. CDR3 nucleotide sequence: TGCGCCAGCAGCCAAGACATTAGGAGGGCCTACAATGAGCAGTTCTTC.

Of note for this clonotype: Compared with germline, one end of the junction differs, possibly owing to a read error. V is TRBV5-1 and J is TRBJ2-1; 9 positions match TRBD2. CDR1 and CDR2 (germline): SGHRS, YFSETQ. The length of the CDR3 is 15 residues. CDR3 coding DNA: TGCGCCAGCAGCCTGGGACTAGCCCTAAATAATGAGCAGTCCTTC. The encoded protein is CASSLGLALNNEQSF. The variable domain in full, completed from reference TRBV5-1 and TRBJ2-1, reads KAGVTQTPRYLIKTRGQQVTLSCSPISGHRSVSWYQQTPGQGLQFLFEYFSETQRNKGNFPGRFSGRQFSNSRSEMNVSTLELGDSALYLCASSLGLALNNEQSFGPGTRLTVL.

This clonotype came up a few times. V usage is TRBV28 and J usage is TRBJ2-7, with a weak D call TRBD2 (5 bases). Germline V gene data show CDR1 as MDHEN and CDR2 as SYDVKM. The CDR3 length is 15 residues. V was shortened by 3 bases and J by 0 bases, with 12 bases between the two germline ends. CDR3 protein: CASSFGSGSSYEQYF. As DNA, the CDR3 is TGTGCCAGCAGTTTTGGGAGCGGTAGCTCCTACGAGCAGTACTTC.

This clonotype has more than one count but fewer than ten. V usage is TRBV15 and J usage is TRBJ1-2, with TRBD1 identical over 11 bases. Germline V gives CDR1 LNHNV, CDR2 YYDKDF (reference sequence). The CDR3 is 16 amino acids. Trimming removed 0 bases from V and 7 bases from J; junction bases left unmatched: 7. The CDR3 DNA reads as TGTGCCACCAGCAGAGACCGAGGGACAGGGGGGTTTGGCTACACCTTC. As protein: CATSRDRGTGGFGYTF.

This clonotype came up a few times. This rearrangement joins TRBV5-1 to TRBJ2-1; 12 nucleotides agree with TRBD1. Trimming cost V 3 bases and J 8 bases; bases outside gene matches: 6. This CDR3 has 15 residues. Germline values: CDR1 SGHRS, CDR2 YFSETQ. The CDR3 sequence: CASSYGTGGKDEQFF. The CDR3 coding sequence is TGCGCCAGCAGCTATGGGACAGGGGGCAAGGATGAGCAGTTCTTC.

V usage is TRBV12-3 or TRBV12-4 and J usage is TRBJ2-7, with a tentative D call TRBD2 (5 bases). The V gene lost 7 bases and the J gene lost 6 bases, with 25 bases spanning the gap. The CDR3 loop spans 16 amino acids. CDR3 in DNA: TGTGCCAGCACCCGGAACCCGGGATTCCTAGATTTCGAGCAGTACTTC. It yields the protein CASTRNPGFLDFEQYF.

In this sample, this clonotype turned up a few times. The V and J genes are TRBV28 and TRBJ2-2; no firm D call. This CDR3 region has 12 residues. Between the trimmed V and J ends, which lost 6 bases and 5 bases, there was a span of 7 bases. The germline gives CDR1 MDHEN, CDR2 SYDVKM. CDR3 bases: TGTGCCAGCAGCCAGTCTACCGGGGAGCTGTTTTTT. Amino acids: CASSQSTGELFF. Using reference TRBV28 and TRBJ2-2 for the parts outside the CDR3, the full variable domain is DVKVTQSSRYLVKRTGEKVFLECVQDMDHENMFWYRQDPGLGLRLIYFSYDVKMKEKGDIPEGYSVSREKKERFSLILESASTNQTSMYLCASSQSTGELFFGEGSRLTVL.

This clonotype occurred a few times. The chain has TRBV5-1 and TRBJ1-1; no firm D call. Germline values: CDR1 SGHRS, CDR2 YFSETQ. This CDR3 spans 15 amino acids. V was pared by 5 bases and J by 1 base, with 15 bases between. This chain's CDR3 is CASRANYGRNTEAFF. The CDR3, as DNA: TGCGCCAGCAGGGCAAATTACGGAAGGAACACTGAAGCTTTCTTT.

This clonotype was counted a few times. The genes are TRBV25-1 and TRBJ2-5; D may be TRBD2 (6 bases). The CDR3 covers 15 residues. Trimming cost V 8 bases and J 4 bases, with 20 bases left between them. The germline V gene has CDR1 MGHDK and CDR2 SYGVNS. The CDR3 loop is CASDTAGGRGETQYF. CDR3 DNA sequence: TGTGCCAGCGATACGGCCGGGGGTAGGGGAGAGACCCAGTACTTC. The full variable domain, rest sourced from reference TRBV25-1 and TRBJ2-5, is EADIYQTPRYLVIGTGKKITLECSQTMGHDKMYWYQQDPGMELHLIHYSYGVNSTEKGDLSSESTVSRIRTEHFPLTLESARPSHTSQYLCASDTAGGRGETQYFGPGTRLLVL.

This chain joins TRBV5-1 and TRBJ2-5; D might be TRBD1 or TRBD2, each matching 6 bases. CDR1 is SGHRS, CDR2 YFSETQ, per germline. The CDR3 is 16 amino acids. V was shortened by 4 bases and J by 4 bases, with 20 bases between the two germline ends. As DNA, the CDR3 is TGCGCCAGCAGCAGGGGGGTCGTTCTCCCGCTAGAGACCCAGTACTTC. This translates into CASSRGVVLPLETQYF. The complete variable domain, with remaining parts taken from reference TRBV5-1 and TRBJ2-5, reads KAGVTQTPRYLIKTRGQQVTLSCSPISGHRSVSWYQQTPGQGLQFLFEYFSETQRNKGNFPGRFSGRQFSNSRSEMNVSTLELGDSALYLCASSRGVVLPLETQYFGPGTRLLVL.

This clonotype came up a few times. This chain links TRBV7-2 with TRBJ2-1, with TRBD2 identical over 13 bases. CDR1 and CDR2 (germline): SGHTA, FQGNSA. The ends lost 5 bases at V and 8 bases at J; junction bases unmatched: 12. This CDR3 contains 17 residues. In DNA, the CDR3 is TGTGCCAGCAGCCCCGGACTAGCGGGAGTTAAATGGGATGAGCAGTTCTTC. It is translated as CASSPGLAGVKWDEQFF.

This clonotype was observed a few times. This chain joins TRBV18 and TRBJ2-2; D unclear. V lost 3 bases, J lost 6 bases, and 11 bases lay in between. This CDR3 has 14 amino acids. Germline CDR1 KGHSH, CDR2 LQKENI. CDR3 bases: TGTGCCAGCTCACCTCTAAGATCCCCCGGGGAGCTGTTTTTT. It yields the protein CASSPLRSPGELFF.

This clonotype has just a few counts. This rearrangement joins TRBV10-3 to TRBJ2-3; D perhaps matches TRBD1 (5 bases). The V end lost 3 bases, the J end lost 0 bases, and 10 bases lay between the germline ends. The CDR3 runs to 15 residues. Germline values: CDR1 ENHRY, CDR2 SYGVKD. Here the CDR3 DNA reads TGTGCCATCAGTGAATCAGGGTCTAGCACAGATACGCAGTATTTT. It translates to CAISESGSSTDTQYF.